The entry below gives a single TCR beta chain sequence along with its context. This entry belongs to a study of blood T cell repertoires in COVID-19. Across the study: Whether acute or convalescent, the COVID-19 samples came from the United States, Italy and Spain. T cells, B-cell-depleted T cells, or PBMCs provided the cDNA or gDNA that served as material.

CDR3 size: 14 residues. The V gene lost 5 bases and the J gene lost 15 bases, with 20 bases spanning the gap. The germline gives CDR1 SGHVS, CDR2 FNYEAQ. Methods used by the authors: Amplified reference gene primers provided the basis for estimating nucleated cell counts. TCRdb's copy holds only in-frame clones and misses some; the assay was immunoSEQ multiplex PCR. The V and J calls and clone size come from that table; D and trimming were worked out from the DNA. The sample includes approximately 200,000 clones, 87% of them seen just once. The receptor's source is a man aged 55 to 70 who had recovered from COVID-19. The chain uses TRBV7-6 and TRBJ1-6; a possible D gene is TRBD1 (6 bases). Sequencing input: peripheral blood. CDR3 nucleotide sequence: TGTGCCAGCAGCAGGGACACCGAGCGCACGGTCCTCCACTTT. The encoded protein is CASSRDTERTVLHF.